Following are 8 T cell receptor beta chains from one sample sequenced in a study of T-cell memory formation after mild COVID-19. TCRdb re-called the 5' RACE reads through MiXCR, storing one row per CDR3 protein. The sample consists of approximately 300,000 distinct CDR3 sequences, approximately 15% of them appearing once. The material sequenced was PBMCs or a T cell subset sorted from them (not recorded which). These receptors originate from a man younger than 30 who had mild COVID-19 (a few samples of this study predate the infection). Cell type and time point are not known.

The chain couples TRBV4-3 to TRBJ2-1; D gene ambiguous. V shed 0 bases and J shed 7 bases, with 10 bases lying between them. The CDR3 sequence is 14 residues long. Germline CDR1 is LGHNA and CDR2 is YSLEER. The DNA for the CDR3 is TGCGCCAGCAGCCAAGACTACCACCCTAATGAGCAGTTCTTC. Residues: CASSQDYHPNEQFF.

The V call is TRBV11-2, the J call TRBJ2-5, with 7 bases identical to TRBD1. Germline CDR1 is SGHAT and CDR2 is FQNNGV. The ends lost 8 bases at V and 2 bases at J; junction bases unmatched: 17. The CDR3 consists of 17 residues. The CDR3 loop reads CASHPRGQTHLQETQYF. Here the CDR3 DNA reads TGTGCCAGCCACCCCCGGGGACAGACCCACCTGCAAGAGACCCAGTACTTC.

The chain joins TRBV6-1 to TRBJ2-7; 9 positions match TRBD1. Germline CDR1 reads MNHNS; CDR2 reads SASEGT. The trim removed 5 bases at V and 6 bases at J, leaving 8 bases unmatched. The CDR3 runs to 14 residues. This CDR3 reads CASSSRDRVGEQYF. CDR3 in DNA: TGTGCCAGCAGTTCCCGGGACAGGGTCGGCGAGCAGTACTTC.

This clonotype was counted only a few times. This chain joins TRBV11-2 and TRBJ1-2; no reliable D call. In germline, CDR1 is SGHAT, CDR2 FQNNGV. V was cut by 4 bases and J by 7 bases, with 13 bases left in between. The CDR3 extends over 13 amino acids. CDR3 in amino acids: CASSSTGIIGYTF. The DNA for the CDR3 is TGTGCCAGCAGCTCCACCGGGATTATTGGCTACACCTTC.

The chain joins TRBV20-1 to TRBJ2-1, with a weak D call TRBD2 (6 bases). This CDR3 comprises 13 residues. V was cut by 4 bases and J by 2 bases, with 9 bases left in between. Germline V CDR1 and CDR2: DFQATT, SNEGSKA (reference sequence). CDR3 in amino acids: CSAKGLAYNEQFF. In DNA form, the CDR3 reads TGCAGTGCTAAGGGACTTGCCTACAATGAGCAGTTCTTC.

V usage is TRBV20-1 and J usage is TRBJ2-3, with TRBD1 matching 9 bases. V lost 3 bases to trimming and J lost 6 bases; unmatched junction nucleotides: 4. Germline V gene data show CDR1 as DFQATT and CDR2 as SNEGSKA (reference sequence). The CDR3 contains 13 residues. The CDR3 protein is CSARDRGRDTQYF. DNA for the CDR3: TGCAGTGCTAGGGACAGGGGTAGGGATACGCAGTATTTT.

This clonotype was found a few times. V and J are TRBV3-1 and TRBJ1-1, with D possibly TRBD1 on 5 matching bases. The germline gives CDR1 LGHDT, CDR2 YNNKEL (reference sequence). This CDR3 spans 13 amino acids. The germline V and J ends were trimmed by 0 bases and 8 bases, with 10 bases remaining between them. The CDR3, as DNA: TGTGCCAGCAGCCAAGATCCAGGACAAGAAGCTTTCTTT. The encoded protein is CASSQDPGQEAFF.

This rearrangement joins TRBV20-1 to TRBJ1-5; 9 nucleotides match TRBD1. Germline CDR1 is DFQATT and CDR2 is SNEGSKA (reference sequence). J gave up 4 bases and V 3 bases, and 4 bases lay outside the gene matches. This CDR3 spans 14 amino acids. Here the CDR3 reads CSASRDRVNQPQHF. The CDR3 DNA follows: TGCAGTGCTAGCCGGGACAGGGTTAATCAGCCCCAGCATTTT.